These 21 T cell receptor beta chains were all obtained from the same sample, sequenced in a study of blood T cell repertoires in COVID-19. TCRdb's table, derived via immunoSEQ multiplex PCR, lists solely in-frame clones and lacks some. The sample has fewer than 70,000 clones, about 88% seen once. Sequenced material: peripheral blood. The source is a woman in her seventies with active COVID-19.

The J gene is TRBJ1-2, the V gene TRBV6-5; 9 nucleotides line up with TRBD1. This CDR3 has 14 amino acids. The V segment lost 6 bases and the J segment 3 bases; nucleotides outside the gene matches: 5. CDR1 MNHEY and CDR2 SVGAGI come from the germline V gene. The CDR3 DNA is TGTGCCAGCAGAGGGACAGGGATCGACTATGGCTACACCTTC. Translating gives CASRGTGIDYGYTF.

J is TRBJ2-4 and V is TRBV20-1, with 10 bases matching TRBD2. Germline CDR1 and CDR2: DFQATT and SNEGSKA (reference sequence). CDR3 length: 18 amino acids. J gave up 1 base and V 3 bases, and 12 bases lay outside the gene matches. In DNA, the CDR3 is TGCAGTGCTAGTAGTGGGCTAGCGGGAGAGCTGGCCAAAAACATTCAGTACTTC. As protein: CSASSGLAGELAKNIQYF.

This sequence joins TRBV5-1 and TRBJ1-1; TRBD1 agrees at 8 bases. The trim removed 5 bases at V and 1 base at J, leaving 4 bases unmatched. The CDR3 runs 14 residues. The germline CDR1 and CDR2 sequences are SGHRS and YFSETQ. Here the CDR3 DNA reads TGCGCCAGCAGTCTGACAGGGGAGAACACTGAAGCTTTCTTT. Its translation is CASSLTGENTEAFF. Full variable domain (missing parts from reference TRBV5-1 and TRBJ1-1): KAGVTQTPRYLIKTRGQQVTLSCSPISGHRSVSWYQQTPGQGLQFLFEYFSETQRNKGNFPGRFSGRQFSNSRSEMNVSTLELGDSALYLCASSLTGENTEAFFGQGTRLTVV.

The chain combines TRBV3-1 (or the pseudogene TRBV3-2) with TRBJ1-3, with D tentatively TRBD1 (6 bases). CDR1 and CDR2 from the germline V gene are LGHDT and YNNKEL (reference sequence). CDR3 length: 17 residues. V gave up 0 bases and J gave up 0 bases, with 12 bases separating them. The CDR3 bases are TGTGCCAGCAGCCAAGACAGGGGACAAACCTCTGGAAACACCATATATTTT. It yields the protein CASSQDRGQTSGNTIYF.

The CDR3 DNA is TGTGCCTGCGCGTTTCCGGTCGGAGAGATTTTTACTGAAGCTTTCTTT. Translation: CACAFPVGEIFTEAFF. V and J are TRBV30 and TRBJ1-1; D uncertain. Germline V lookup: CDR1 GTSNPN, CDR2 SVGIG (reference sequence). V dropped 6 bases and J dropped 5 bases, with 25 bases sitting between them. CDR3 length equals 16 residues.

The genes are TRBV6-5 and TRBJ2-7; 8 bases map to TRBD2. CDR1 is MNHEY and CDR2 is SVGAGI in the germline V gene. The CDR3 spans 15 residues. Trimming at V came to 5 bases and at J to 3 bases, leaving 9 bases not matched to a gene. The CDR3 nucleotides are TGTGCCAGCAGTAGAGCGGGAGAGGGAAACTACGAGCAGTACTTC. It specifies CASSRAGEGNYEQYF.

The V and J genes are TRBV30 and TRBJ1-2; 7 bases fit TRBD1. This CDR3 contains 13 residues. The germline gives CDR1 GTSNPN, CDR2 SVGIG (reference sequence). Trimming took 5 bases from V and 5 from J; bases not matched to a gene: 8. The CDR3 DNA reads as TGTGCCTGGGGCCGGGACAGACCATATGGCTACACCTTC. It translates to CAWGRDRPYGYTF.

This chain uses TRBV9 with TRBJ2-2; D is possibly TRBD1 (6 bases). Trimming left V 3 bases short and J 1 base short, with 10 bases between. CDR1 SGDLS and CDR2 YYNGEE come from the germline V gene. There are 15 residues in the CDR3. The CDR3: CASSGTVMNTGELFF. The CDR3 bases are TGTGCCAGCAGCGGGACAGTTATGAACACCGGGGAGCTGTTTTTT.

The V and J genes are TRBV3-1 (or the pseudogene TRBV3-2) and TRBJ2-2; D is perhaps TRBD2 (5 bases). The CDR3 covers 15 residues. CDR1 is LGHDT, CDR2 YNNKEL, per germline (reference sequence). V was cut by 3 bases and J by 7 bases, with 15 bases left in between. The CDR3 spells CASSQGSVRGGELFF. In nucleotides, the CDR3 is TGTGCCAGCAGCCAGGGATCAGTTCGGGGCGGGGAGCTGTTTTTT.

The chain uses TRBV6-5 and TRBJ2-7; 8 bases map to TRBD1. CDR3 length: 13 amino acids. Germline values: CDR1 MNHEY, CDR2 SVGAGI. V was clipped by 11 bases and J by 1 base; unmatched bases: 7. CDR3 region: CAGRGQGSYEQYF. The CDR3, as DNA: TGTGCCGGCCGAGGACAGGGATCCTACGAGCAGTACTTC.

This clone was picked up a small number of times. The J gene is TRBJ1-1, the V gene TRBV6-1; 7 nucleotides agree with TRBD1. V lost 3 bases, J lost 1 base, and 5 bases stayed unmatched. CDR3 length equals 15 residues. Germline V CDR1 and CDR2: MNHNS, SASEGT. The CDR3 loop is CASSDQGQKNTEAFF. The CDR3 DNA reads TGTGCCAGCAGTGACCAGGGACAGAAGAACACTGAAGCTTTCTTT.

The chain couples TRBV7-2 to TRBJ1-5; D gene unclear. CDR3 length: 14 amino acids. CDR1 is SGHTA and CDR2 is FQGNSA in the germline V gene. Deletions cut 2 bases from V and 0 bases from J, with 5 bases between. The CDR3, as DNA: TGTGCCAGCAGCTTACAGGTTAGCAATCAGCCCCAGCATTTT. It is translated as CASSLQVSNQPQHF.

The rearrangement joins TRBV11-2 to TRBJ1-1, with 7 bases lining up with TRBD1. CDR1 is SGHAT and CDR2 is FQNNGV in the germline V gene. The junction had 5 bases not matched to a gene; V was cut back by 4 bases and J by 3 bases. The length of the CDR3 is 14 residues. The CDR3 DNA reads as TGTGCCAGCAGCTCTAATACAGGGGACACTGAAGCTTTCTTT. Translating gives CASSSNTGDTEAFF.

The V call is TRBV18, the J call TRBJ2-5; 9 bases align to TRBD1. The germline V gene encodes CDR1 KGHSH and CDR2 LQKENI. With V trimmed by 1 base and J by 4 bases, 1 base remained unmatched. The CDR3 loop spans 14 amino acids. The CDR3 DNA sequence: TGTGCCAGCTCACCACTGACAGGGGGAGAGACCCAGTACTTC. Protein product: CASSPLTGGETQYF.

The chain combines TRBV11-1 with TRBJ2-1; possible D gene TRBD2, 6 bases. Germline CDR1 and CDR2: SGHAT and FQDESV (reference sequence). Trimming removed 1 base from V and 6 bases from J, with 13 bases in between. This CDR3 has 15 residues. In nucleotides, the CDR3 is TGTGCCAGCAGCTTAGGGGACTGGCGGAGCAATGAGCAGTTCTTC. As protein: CASSLGDWRSNEQFF.

A word on this clone: One end of the junction varies from germline; a read error may be responsible. The J gene is TRBJ1-1, the V gene TRBV7-3, with unresolved D. This CDR3 has 16 amino acids. Per the germline V gene, CDR1 is SGHTA and CDR2 is FQGTGA. Here the CDR3 reads CASTPDGQIGNPEAFF. The CDR3 coding sequence is TGTGCCAGCACCCCCGACGGGCAAATCGGGAACCCTGAAGCTTTCTTT.

The chain recombines TRBV19 with TRBJ2-1; D might be TRBD2 (5 bases). V was trimmed by 5 bases and J by 8 bases, leaving 16 bases between them. The CDR3 extends over 14 amino acids. CDR1 and CDR2 (germline): LNHDA, SQIVND (reference sequence). The CDR3 here is CASSPRAESDEQFF. The CDR3 DNA reads TGTGCCAGTAGTCCGAGGGCCGAATCGGATGAGCAGTTCTTC.

The CDR3, as DNA: TGTGCCAGCAGCTTGGCCTCGACAGGAGACAATCAGCCCCAGCATTTT. It codes for CASSLASTGDNQPQHF. The rearrangement uses TRBV5-6 and TRBJ1-5, with a possible D match to TRBD1 (6 bases). V was shortened by 0 bases and J by 3 bases, with 13 bases between the two germline ends. The CDR3 covers 16 residues. The germline gives CDR1 SGHDT, CDR2 YYEEEE.

This clone was seen once. The rearrangement links TRBV19 to TRBJ2-7; TRBD1 is a possible D gene (5 bases). This CDR3 region has 12 residues. The ends were cut back, 9 bases at V and 2 bases at J, with 11 bases in the middle. The germline CDR1 and CDR2 sequences are LNHDA and SQIVND (reference sequence). The CDR3 sequence is CASRTTTYEQYF. The CDR3 DNA reads TGTGCCAGCCGGACAACTACCTACGAGCAGTACTTC.

This sequence joins TRBV7-9 and TRBJ2-1, with 8 bases matching TRBD2. The V gene end was trimmed by 4 bases and the J gene end by 6 bases; junction bases not matched to a gene: 8. Looked up from germline, CDR1 is SEHNR and CDR2 is FQNEAQ (reference sequence). The CDR3 has 15 residues. CDR3: CASSSRSGESNEQFF. CDR3 coding DNA: TGTGCCAGCAGCTCACGTAGCGGGGAAAGCAATGAGCAGTTCTTC.

This clone was observed a few times. This chain joins TRBV6-6 and TRBJ2-7, with D perhaps matching TRBD2 (6 bases). This CDR3 is 15 amino acids long. Germline CDR1 reads MNHNY; CDR2 reads SVGAGI (reference sequence). V lost 6 bases to trimming and J lost 0 bases, with 15 bases between them. The CDR3 DNA reads TGTGCCAGCAGGGACTCCGAGCGGGCCTCCTACGAGCAGTACTTC. Residues: CASRDSERASYEQYF.